Below, 22 T cell receptor beta chains from the same sample are listed, as sequenced in a study of cytomegalovirus exposure and HLA in healthy donors. The PCR ran on 60 Vbeta and 13 Jbeta primers. Assay: immunoSEQ multiplex PCR; the TCRdb copy retains only in-frame clones and omits some. The sample contains roughly 130,000 clones, roughly 80% of which appear only once. Sequenced sample: PBMCs. These receptors were taken from a middle-aged woman in good health and CMV-seropositive.

The rearrangement links TRBV18 to TRBJ2-3; 12 nucleotides line up with TRBD2. The CDR3 totals 15 residues. CDR1 and CDR2 (germline): KGHSH, LQKENI. Trimming removed 6 bases from V and 4 bases from J; junction bases left unmatched: 5. The CDR3 DNA reads as TGTGCCAGCTCTCTAGCGGGAGGGCCATCAGATACGCAGTATTTT. Amino acids: CASSLAGGPSDTQYF.

The chain is built from TRBV30 and TRBJ2-3, with 14 bases that match TRBD2. The germline V gene encodes CDR1 GTSNPN and CDR2 SVGIG (reference sequence). The CDR3 spans 17 residues. V shed 3 bases and J 0 bases; nucleotides not matched to a gene: 5. CDR3 nucleotide sequence: TGTGCCTGGAGCCCGGGGACTAGCGGGGGAAGCACAGATACGCAGTATTTT. It encodes CAWSPGTSGGSTDTQYF.

The chain carries TRBV5-4 and TRBJ2-1; possibly TRBD2 for D (6 bases). The CDR3 runs to 16 residues. CDR1 is SGHNT, CDR2 YYREEE, per germline (reference sequence). V gave up 4 bases and J gave up 10 bases, with 24 bases separating them. DNA of the CDR3: TGTGCCAGCAGCCCAACCGGGACTCAATCTCTCAAGGAGCAGTTCTTC. Translating gives CASSPTGTQSLKEQFF.

This clone was seen more than once but under ten times. V is TRBV6-5 and J is TRBJ1-4; D may be TRBD1 (5 bases). The ends were cut back, 6 bases at V and 9 bases at J, with 11 bases in the middle. Germline CDR1 is MNHEY and CDR2 is SVGAGI. This CDR3 region has 12 residues. CDR3 DNA: TGTGCCAGCAGCCTTCCAGGGAAAAAACTGTTTTTT. It is translated as CASSLPGKKLFF.

In this sample, this clone turned up a few times. V usage is TRBV7-2 and J usage is TRBJ2-7; D possibly corresponds to TRBD2 (6 bases). V lost 5 bases, J lost 7 bases, and 18 bases lay in between. CDR1 is SGHTA and CDR2 is FQGNSA in the germline V gene. The CDR3 spans 14 residues. The CDR3 region is CASSRRPGVGEQYF. In nucleotides, the CDR3 is TGTGCCAGCAGCCGAAGGCCGGGGGTGGGGGAGCAGTACTTC.

The chain is built from TRBV7-2 and TRBJ2-2, with D possibly being TRBD2 (6 bases). The CDR3 consists of 15 residues. The germline V gene encodes CDR1 SGHTA and CDR2 FQGNSA. Trimming took 8 bases from V and 6 from J, leaving 19 bases between them. CDR3 DNA sequence: TGTGCCAGCGTGACGAGGGGCGGGATCGCCGGGGAGCTGTTTTTT. It yields the protein CASVTRGGIAGELFF.

The rearrangement uses TRBV27 and TRBJ2-4; 9 bases are shared with TRBD1. Germline assignment: CDR1 MNHEY and CDR2 SMNVEV (reference sequence). Trimming at V came to 6 bases and at J to 2 bases, leaving 14 bases not matched to a gene. The CDR3 sequence is 18 residues long. The CDR3 loop reads CASRPTRTGQGPKNIQYF. The CDR3 nucleotides read TGTGCCAGCAGACCCACCCGGACGGGACAGGGCCCCAAAAACATTCAGTACTTC.

The V and J genes are TRBV7-2 and TRBJ2-1; 8 bases are a match to TRBD2. Losses at the gene ends were 1 base for V and 2 bases for J; bases not matched to a gene: 7. Germline CDR1 and CDR2: SGHTA and FQGNSA. This CDR3 has 17 amino acids. CDR3 amino acids: CASSLEYSGGTYNEQFF. The CDR3 DNA sequence: TGTGCCAGCAGCTTAGAATATTCGGGGGGGACCTACAATGAGCAGTTCTTC.

The chain joins TRBV7-2 to TRBJ1-1; TRBD1 might be the D (5 bases). Looked up from germline, CDR1 is SGHTA and CDR2 is FQGNSA. V lost 3 bases and J lost 4, with 9 bases in between. The CDR3 consists of 13 residues. The CDR3 nucleotides read TGTGCCAGCAGCTTTGCTCAGGGCACTGAAGCTTTCTTT. Amino acids: CASSFAQGTEAFF.

This rearrangement joins TRBV27 to TRBJ2-1; 13 bases match TRBD2. V shed 8 bases and J 12 bases; nucleotides not matched to a gene: 7. The CDR3 is made up of 13 amino acids. Germline lookup yields CDR1 MNHEY and CDR2 SMNVEV (reference sequence). The CDR3 sequence: CASRTSGGSGQFF. The DNA for the CDR3 is TGTGCCAGCCGGACTAGCGGGGGTAGCGGGCAGTTCTTC.

This chain uses TRBV7-2 with TRBJ2-1, with 7 positions matching TRBD1. V shed 5 bases, J shed 5 bases, and the junction held 21 bases outside the gene matches. The CDR3 contains 19 residues. Looked up from germline, CDR1 is SGHTA and CDR2 is FQGNSA. CDR3 bases: TGTGCCAGCAGCCCACCAAGGGGGCGGAGTGAAGCGCTACACAATGAGCAGTTCTTC. Translated: CASSPPRGRSEALHNEQFF. The full variable domain, with the rest looked up from reference TRBV7-2 and TRBJ2-1, is GAGVSQSPSNKVTEKGKDVELRCDPISGHTALYWYRQSLGQGLEFLIYFQGNSAPDKSGLPSDRFSAERTGGSVSTLTIQRTQQEDSAVYLCASSPPRGRSEALHNEQFFGPGTRLTVL.

The chain links TRBV7-9 to TRBJ1-1; perhaps TRBD1 as D (6 bases). The CDR3 totals 17 residues. The V end was cut by 1 base, the J end by 3 bases, with 18 bases between. Germline CDR1 is SEHNR and CDR2 is FQNEAQ (reference sequence). In DNA form, the CDR3 reads TGTGCCAGCAGCTTAGGCAGGGGAAGAGTGCAAGACACTGAAGCTTTCTTT. This codes for CASSLGRGRVQDTEAFF. Full variable domain (outside the CDR3, taken from reference TRBV7-9 and TRBJ1-1): DTGVSQNPRHKITKRGQNVTFRCDPISEHNRLYWYRQTLGQGPEFLTYFQNEAQLEKSRLLSDRFSAERPKGSFSTLEIQRTEQGDSAMYLCASSLGRGRVQDTEAFFGQGTRLTVV.

Only one count was recorded for this clone. The chain combines TRBV7-9 with TRBJ1-4; TRBD1 matches 12 bases. From germline, CDR1 is SEHNR and CDR2 FQNEAQ (reference sequence). V trimming: 5 bases; J trimming: 6 bases; junction bases outside the gene matches: 13. This CDR3 comprises 18 residues. This chain's CDR3 is CASSRLGQGATVDEKLFF. In DNA form, the CDR3 reads TGTGCCAGCAGCAGACTGGGACAGGGGGCGACTGTAGATGAAAAACTGTTTTTT.

This clone occurred a few times. The V gene is TRBV9, the J gene TRBJ1-2, with 8 nucleotides matching TRBD1. CDR1 and CDR2 from the germline V gene are SGDLS and YYNGEE. The CDR3 contains 14 residues. Losses at the gene ends were 3 bases for V and 4 bases for J; bases not matched to a gene: 5. The CDR3 protein is CASSGLTGAYGYTF. CDR3 bases: TGTGCCAGCAGCGGTCTGACAGGGGCCTATGGCTACACCTTC.

Comments on this clone: At one end, the junction sequence differs from germline, possibly due to a read error. This sequence joins TRBV7-9 and TRBJ2-7; 7 nucleotides align to TRBD1. The CDR3 totals 12 residues. Germline V CDR1 and CDR2: SEHNR, FQNEAQ (reference sequence). CDR3 coding DNA: TGTTCCAGCAGCTTTCGAGAGACAGGGCCCCGCTTC. This translates into CSSSFRETGPRF.

V and J are TRBV12-5 and TRBJ2-7, with TRBD1 matching over 8 bases. The CDR3 runs 14 residues. Trimming removed 5 bases from V and 0 bases from J; junction bases left unmatched: 3. Per germline, CDR1 LGHNT and CDR2 FRNRAP. As DNA, the CDR3 is TGTGCTAGTGGTGAGGACAGGGACTCCTACGAGCAGTACTTC. It codes for CASGEDRDSYEQYF.

This clone was recorded a few times. The rearrangement links TRBV7-2 to TRBJ1-2, with a possible D match to TRBD1 (5 bases). The V end was cut by 7 bases, the J end by 8 bases, with 17 bases between. The CDR3 loop spans 13 amino acids. Germline assignment: CDR1 SGHTA and CDR2 FQGNSA. The CDR3 coding sequence is TGTGCCAGCACCCTAGGGGTGCTCGAAGGCTACACCTTC. This gives the protein CASTLGVLEGYTF.

The chain uses TRBV30 and TRBJ2-6; D not resolved. V was clipped by 5 bases and J by 2 bases, with 4 bases between them. This CDR3 contains 12 residues. Germline CDR1 reads GTSNPN; CDR2 reads SVGIG (reference sequence). This CDR3 reads CAWGAGANVLTF. In DNA form, the CDR3 reads TGTGCCTGGGGAGCTGGGGCCAACGTCCTGACTTTC.

This chain connects TRBV30 to TRBJ2-7, with D possibly being TRBD1 (6 bases). The V end lost 2 bases, the J end lost 5 bases, and 7 bases lay between the germline ends. This CDR3 is built from 11 residues. CDR1 is GTSNPN and CDR2 is SVGIG in the germline V gene (reference sequence). In DNA, the CDR3 is TGTGCCTGGAGTAGGGGGAACGAGCAGTACTTC. Translating it yields CAWSRGNEQYF.

Only a few counts were recorded for this clone. The V gene is TRBV5-4, the J gene TRBJ1-1, with TRBD1 as a possible D gene (5 bases). Germline values: CDR1 SGHNT, CDR2 YYREEE (reference sequence). This CDR3 has 14 amino acids. V gave up 3 bases and J gave up 3 bases, with 12 bases separating them. The CDR3 loop reads CASSSVQEYTEAFF. The CDR3 DNA sequence: TGTGCCAGCAGCTCGGTACAGGAGTACACTGAAGCTTTCTTT.

The V and J genes are TRBV30 and TRBJ2-5; D possibly corresponds to TRBD2 (6 bases). The CDR3 runs to 15 residues. Germline V gene data show CDR1 as GTSNPN and CDR2 as SVGIG (reference sequence). The V end lost 0 bases, the J end lost 1 base, and 12 bases lay between the germline ends. CDR3 protein: CAWSVQAGGQETQYF. CDR3 sequence (DNA): TGTGCCTGGAGTGTACAAGCGGGCGGCCAAGAGACCCAGTACTTC.

This clone has a count of ten or more. The gene calls are TRBV4-3 and TRBJ1-4, with D possibly TRBD1 on 6 matching bases. Germline CDR1 is LGHNA and CDR2 is YSLEER. Trimming took off 0 bases at V and 4 bases at J, with 12 bases between the two ends. This CDR3 spans 16 amino acids. DNA for the CDR3: TGCGCCAGCAGCCAAGACGGGGGGCAGGGTAATGAAAAACTGTTTTTT. Residues: CASSQDGGQGNEKLFF.